The next 22 T cell receptor beta chains were all read from a single sample in a study of technical replicates of blood from a few donors. TCRdb's copy holds only in-frame clones and misses some; the assay was immunoSEQ multiplex PCR. The repertoire holds 85,000 to 100,000 clones, with approximately 96% as singletons. Material for sequencing was T cells isolated from PBMCs. Receptors originate from a human donor in good health.

The rearrangement joins TRBV30 to TRBJ2-3, with D unclear. Deletions cut 0 bases from V and 6 bases from J, with 7 bases between. Germline V gene lookup returns CDR1 GTSNPN and CDR2 SVGIG (reference sequence). The CDR3 is made up of 12 amino acids. CDR3 DNA: TGTGCCTGGAGTGTAGACGGGGATACGCAGTATTTT. Its translation: CAWSVDGDTQYF. The variable domain in full, completed from reference TRBV30 and TRBJ2-3, reads SQTIHQWPATLVQPVGSPLSLECTVEGTSNPNLYWYRQAAGRGLQLLFYSVGIGQISSEVPQNLSASRPQDRQFILSSKKLLLSDSGFYLCAWSVDGDTQYFGPGTRLTVL.

This chain joins TRBV27 and TRBJ2-1; 7 nucleotides align to TRBD2. The ends lost 2 bases at V and 5 bases at J; junction bases unmatched: 21. CDR3 length equals 20 residues. Germline CDR1 reads MNHEY; CDR2 reads SMNVEV (reference sequence). CDR3 residues: CASSLEPYYLAAKQNNEQFF. CDR3 DNA sequence: TGTGCCAGCAGTTTAGAACCCTATTATCTAGCGGCAAAACAAAACAATGAGCAGTTCTTC.

The rearrangement uses TRBV28 and TRBJ1-5; 11 bases match TRBD1. The CDR3 is 16 residues long. Germline V gives CDR1 MDHEN, CDR2 SYDVKM. V lost 4 bases to trimming and J lost 0 bases; unmatched junction nucleotides: 2. The CDR3 loop is CASSSGQGVSNQPQHF. CDR3 in DNA: TGTGCCAGCAGTTCGGGACAGGGGGTTAGCAATCAGCCCCAGCATTTT. Supplemented by reference TRBV28 and TRBJ1-5, the full variable domain reads DVKVTQSSRYLVKRTGEKVFLECVQDMDHENMFWYRQDPGLGLRLIYFSYDVKMKEKGDIPEGYSVSREKKERFSLILESASTNQTSMYLCASSSGQGVSNQPQHFGDGTRLSIL.

This rearrangement joins TRBV5-6 to TRBJ1-2, with D tentatively TRBD1 (5 bases). Trimming removed 0 bases from V and 8 bases from J, with 8 bases in between. This CDR3 comprises 12 residues. Germline values: CDR1 SGHDT, CDR2 YYEEEE. Here the CDR3 reads CASSLEGLGYTF. CDR3 sequence (DNA): TGTGCCAGCAGCTTGGAGGGGTTGGGCTACACCTTC.

The count of this clone is one. V gene TRBV9 combines with J gene TRBJ1-2; 8 nucleotides agree with TRBD1. The V segment lost 3 bases and the J segment 8 bases; nucleotides outside the gene matches: 15. The CDR3 consists of 16 residues. Germline V gives CDR1 SGDLS, CDR2 YYNGEE. CDR3 protein: CASSADPSGTGHGYTF. The CDR3 DNA reads TGTGCCAGCAGCGCGGACCCGAGTGGGACAGGTCACGGCTACACCTTC.

The chain combines TRBV9 with TRBJ2-2; TRBD1 aligns across 9 bases. V dropped 2 bases and J dropped 0; count of bases not matched to a gene: 2. This CDR3 has 16 amino acids. CDR1 is SGDLS, CDR2 YYNGEE, per germline. Written as DNA, the CDR3 is TGTGCCAGCAGCGTTTGGGACAGGGCGAACACCGGGGAGCTGTTTTTT. Protein product: CASSVWDRANTGELFF.

V is TRBV29-1 and J is TRBJ2-5, with 12 bases aligning to TRBD2. Germline assignment: CDR1 SQVTM and CDR2 ANQGSEA. There are 14 residues in the CDR3. J lost 1 base, V lost 6 bases, and 3 bases had no gene match. CDR3 sequence reads: CSVPGLAGQETQYF. The CDR3 DNA reads TGCAGCGTCCCGGGACTAGCGGGCCAAGAGACCCAGTACTTC.

J is TRBJ2-5 and V is TRBV28; 11 nucleotides line up with TRBD2. The J segment lost 5 bases and the V segment lost 10 bases, leaving 15 bases of the junction unmatched. Germline values: CDR1 MDHEN, CDR2 SYDVKM. The CDR3 is 16 amino acids. DNA of the CDR3: TGTGCCACCGCAAGTGCTCTAGCGGGAGGAGGGGAGACCCAGTACTTC. Protein: CATASALAGGGETQYF.

This clone came up once. This chain uses TRBV19 with TRBJ1-4; no clear D gene. This CDR3 comprises 15 residues. Trimming stripped 4 bases from V and 0 bases from J, with 9 bases between. Germline lookup yields CDR1 LNHDA and CDR2 SQIVND (reference sequence). CDR3 nucleotide sequence: TGTGCCAGTAGTAGAGGAACAACAACTAATGAAAAACTGTTTTTT. This translates into CASSRGTTTNEKLFF.

CDR3 bases: TGTGCCAGCAGTTACCTACTAAACACTGAAGCTTTCTTT. It translates to CASSYLLNTEAFF. The chain combines TRBV6-5 with TRBJ1-1; D is ambiguous. V lost 2 bases and J 2 bases, leaving 6 bases between the germline ends. Germline V gene lookup returns CDR1 MNHEY and CDR2 SVGAGI. CDR3 length: 13 residues.

V and J are TRBV5-6 and TRBJ2-7; 10 positions match TRBD1. The CDR3 is 14 amino acids. J lost 4 bases, V lost 2 bases, and 3 bases had no gene match. Per germline, CDR1 SGHDT and CDR2 YYEEEE. CDR3 coding DNA: TGTGCCAGCAGCTTCGGGACAGGGGATTACGAGCAGTACTTC. Its protein product is CASSFGTGDYEQYF.

V usage is TRBV9 and J usage is TRBJ2-7; 10 bases are a match to TRBD2. Per germline, CDR1 SGDLS and CDR2 YYNGEE. CDR3 length equals 15 residues. The V gene end was trimmed by 4 bases and the J gene end by 4 bases; junction bases not matched to a gene: 8. In nucleotides, the CDR3 is TGTGCCAGCAGCCCGAGGACTAGCGGTGGGTACGAGCAGTACTTC. Translating gives CASSPRTSGGYEQYF.

This rearrangement joins TRBV5-1 to TRBJ2-5; D may be TRBD2 (5 bases). The CDR3 is 15 residues long. CDR1 SGHRS and CDR2 YFSETQ come from the germline V gene. Trimming stripped 1 base from V and 5 bases from J, with 15 bases between. The CDR3 loop reads CASSLYGPGEETQYF. CDR3 nucleotides: TGCGCCAGCAGCTTGTATGGCCCCGGGGAGGAGACCCAGTACTTC.

The J gene is TRBJ2-1, the V gene TRBV5-6; 8 bases agree with TRBD2. V shed 1 base and J 0 bases; nucleotides not matched to a gene: 3. The CDR3 covers 16 residues. Germline-derived CDR1 and CDR2 are SGHDT and YYEEEE. CDR3: CASSLIAGGSYNEQFF. Here the CDR3 DNA reads TGTGCCAGCAGCTTGATCGCGGGAGGCTCCTACAATGAGCAGTTCTTC.

The chain employs TRBV19 and TRBJ2-5; D is ambiguous. The germline gives CDR1 LNHDA, CDR2 SQIVND (reference sequence). Trimming stripped 10 bases from V and 3 bases from J, with 6 bases between. The CDR3 spans 10 residues. CDR3 nucleotides: TGTGCCACGCGAAAAGAGACCCAGTACTTC. Its translation is CATRKETQYF. The full variable domain, in which reference TRBV19 and TRBJ2-5 provide the parts outside the CDR3, is DGGITQSPKYLFRKEGQNVTLSCEQNLNHDAMYWYRQDPGQGLRLIYYSQIVNDFQKGDIAEGYSVSREKKESFPLTVTSAQKNPTAFYLCATRKETQYFGPGTRLLVL.

This sequence joins TRBV7-8 and TRBJ1-6; D is possibly TRBD1 (5 bases). This CDR3 spans 16 amino acids. The germline V gene encodes CDR1 SGHVS and CDR2 FQNEAQ. Trimming took 5 bases from V and 9 from J, leaving 20 bases between them. The CDR3 sequence is CASSPRNPGIGSPLHF. CDR3 DNA sequence: TGTGCCAGCAGCCCACGTAACCCAGGGATAGGTTCACCCCTCCACTTT.

The chain links TRBV19 to TRBJ2-3; 10 nucleotides line up with TRBD1. This CDR3 is 16 amino acids long. Trimming at V came to 5 bases and at J to 2 bases, leaving 7 bases not matched to a gene. Germline CDR1 reads LNHDA; CDR2 reads SQIVND (reference sequence). The CDR3 sequence: CASSLGQGEITDTQYF. CDR3 DNA sequence: TGTGCCAGTAGTCTCGGACAGGGGGAAATCACAGATACGCAGTATTTT. The full variable domain, completed using reference TRBV19 and TRBJ2-3, is DGGITQSPKYLFRKEGQNVTLSCEQNLNHDAMYWYRQDPGQGLRLIYYSQIVNDFQKGDIAEGYSVSREKKESFPLTVTSAQKNPTAFYLCASSLGQGEITDTQYFGPGTRLTVL.

The chain joins TRBV28 to TRBJ2-7, with TRBD1 matching over 8 bases. The germline V gene has CDR1 MDHEN and CDR2 SYDVKM. This CDR3 has 18 residues. J was trimmed by 3 bases and V by 4 bases; bases with no gene match: 17. In DNA, the CDR3 is TGTGCCAGCAGTTCTACCTCGGAAGGACAGGGTTTAATCTACGAGCAGTACTTC. Translating gives CASSSTSEGQGLIYEQYF.

V gene TRBV7-9 combines with J gene TRBJ2-5; 8 nucleotides align to TRBD1. Trimming cost V 5 bases and J 1 base; bases outside gene matches: 6. There are 15 residues in the CDR3. CDR1 is SEHNR and CDR2 is FQNEAQ in the germline V gene (reference sequence). The chain's CDR3 is CASSQDRDSQETQYF. CDR3 nucleotide sequence: TGTGCCAGCAGCCAGGACAGGGACTCCCAAGAGACCCAGTACTTC.

This chain connects TRBV19 to TRBJ2-3, with 8 bases aligning to TRBD2. The V gene end was trimmed by 3 bases and the J gene end by 4 bases; junction bases not matched to a gene: 9. The CDR3 has 16 amino acids. Germline V gene lookup returns CDR1 LNHDA and CDR2 SQIVND (reference sequence). CDR3 bases: TGTGCCAGTAGTATTGGACTAGCTCCACCGGCAGATACGCAGTATTTT. It codes for CASSIGLAPPADTQYF.

The CDR3 region is CASSFLDSEAFF. The CDR3 DNA reads as TGTGCCAGCAGTTTCCTCGACAGTGAAGCTTTCTTT. The V gene is TRBV5-6, the J gene TRBJ1-1; a possible D gene is TRBD1 (5 bases). In germline, CDR1 is SGHDT, CDR2 YYEEEE. This CDR3 contains 12 residues. Trimming removed 5 bases at V and 7 bases at J, with 12 bases between.

V and J are TRBV28 and TRBJ1-2; D is unclear. The CDR3 runs to 12 residues. From germline, CDR1 is MDHEN and CDR2 SYDVKM. Trimming pared 7 bases from V and 4 bases from J, leaving 10 bases between. CDR3: CASTRVGYGYTF. The CDR3 region has the DNA TGTGCCAGCACGAGAGTTGGCTATGGCTACACCTTC.